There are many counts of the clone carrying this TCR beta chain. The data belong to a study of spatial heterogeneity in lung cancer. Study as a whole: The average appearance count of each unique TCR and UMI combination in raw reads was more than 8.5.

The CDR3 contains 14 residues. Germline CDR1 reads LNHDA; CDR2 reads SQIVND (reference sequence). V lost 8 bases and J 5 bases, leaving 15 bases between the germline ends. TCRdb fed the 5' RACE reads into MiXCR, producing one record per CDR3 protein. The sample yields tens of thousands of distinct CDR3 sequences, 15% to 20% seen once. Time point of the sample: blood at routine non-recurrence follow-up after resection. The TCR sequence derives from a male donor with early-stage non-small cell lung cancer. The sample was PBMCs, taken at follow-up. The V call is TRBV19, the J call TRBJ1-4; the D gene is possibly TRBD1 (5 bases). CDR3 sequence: CASRDRHLNEKLFF. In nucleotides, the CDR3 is TGTGCCAGTCGGGACCGGCACCTGAATGAAAAACTGTTTTTT. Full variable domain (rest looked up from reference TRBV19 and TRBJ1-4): DGGITQSPKYLFRKEGQNVTLSCEQNLNHDAMYWYRQDPGQGLRLIYYSQIVNDFQKGDIAEGYSVSREKKESFPLTVTSAQKNPTAFYLCASRDRHLNEKLFFGSGTQLSVL.